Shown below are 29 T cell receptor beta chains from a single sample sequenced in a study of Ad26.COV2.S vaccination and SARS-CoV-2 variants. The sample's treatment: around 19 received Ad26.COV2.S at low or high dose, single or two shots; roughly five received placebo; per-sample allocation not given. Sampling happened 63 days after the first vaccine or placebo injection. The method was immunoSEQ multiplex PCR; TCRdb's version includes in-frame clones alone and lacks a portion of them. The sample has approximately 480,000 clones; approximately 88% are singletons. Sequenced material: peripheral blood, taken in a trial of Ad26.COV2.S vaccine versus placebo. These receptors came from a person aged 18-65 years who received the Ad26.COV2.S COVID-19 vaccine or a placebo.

The CDR3 DNA follows: TGTGCCAGCCATACCCCACTGGGTACGCAGTATTTT. This sequence encodes CASHTPLGTQYF. The chain recombines TRBV28 with TRBJ2-3; D not certain. The CDR3 runs to 12 residues. V was trimmed by 8 bases and J by 8 bases, leaving 14 bases between them. Germline V gene lookup returns CDR1 MDHEN and CDR2 SYDVKM.

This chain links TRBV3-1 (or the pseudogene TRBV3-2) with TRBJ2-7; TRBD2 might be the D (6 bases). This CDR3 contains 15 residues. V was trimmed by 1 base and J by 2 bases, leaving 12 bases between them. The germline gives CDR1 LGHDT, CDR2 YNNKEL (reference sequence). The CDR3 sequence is CASSQGGDSPYEQYF. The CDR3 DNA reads TGTGCCAGCAGCCAAGGGGGGGATTCTCCCTACGAGCAGTACTTC.

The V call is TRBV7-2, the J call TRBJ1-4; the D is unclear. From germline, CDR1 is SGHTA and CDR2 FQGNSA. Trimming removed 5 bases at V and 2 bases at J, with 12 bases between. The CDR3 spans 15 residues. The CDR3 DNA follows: TGTGCCAGCAGCACCTCAGGTGTGACTAATGAAAAACTGTTTTTT. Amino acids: CASSTSGVTNEKLFF.

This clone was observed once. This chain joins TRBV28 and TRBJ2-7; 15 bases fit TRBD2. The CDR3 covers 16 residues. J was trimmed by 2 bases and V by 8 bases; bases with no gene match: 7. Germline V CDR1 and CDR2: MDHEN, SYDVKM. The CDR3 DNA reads TGTGCCAGCGGATTAGGGACTAGCGGGAGGACCTACGAGCAGTACTTC. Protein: CASGLGTSGRTYEQYF. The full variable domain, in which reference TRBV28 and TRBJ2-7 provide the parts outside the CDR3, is DVKVTQSSRYLVKRTGEKVFLECVQDMDHENMFWYRQDPGLGLRLIYFSYDVKMKEKGDIPEGYSVSREKKERFSLILESASTNQTSMYLCASGLGTSGRTYEQYFGPGTRLTVT.

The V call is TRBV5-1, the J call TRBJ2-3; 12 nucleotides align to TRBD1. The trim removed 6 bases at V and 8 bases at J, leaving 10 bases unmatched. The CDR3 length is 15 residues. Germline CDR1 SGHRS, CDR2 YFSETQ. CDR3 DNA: TGCGCCAGCAAGTTTGGGGACAGGGGGCATGGTACGCAGTATTTT. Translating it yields CASKFGDRGHGTQYF.

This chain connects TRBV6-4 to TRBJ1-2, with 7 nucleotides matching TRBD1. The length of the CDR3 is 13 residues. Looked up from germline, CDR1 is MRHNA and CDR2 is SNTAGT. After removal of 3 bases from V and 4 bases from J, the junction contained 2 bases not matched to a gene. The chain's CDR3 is CASSETGRYGYTF. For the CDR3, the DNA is TGTGCCAGCAGTGAGACAGGGCGCTATGGCTACACCTTC.

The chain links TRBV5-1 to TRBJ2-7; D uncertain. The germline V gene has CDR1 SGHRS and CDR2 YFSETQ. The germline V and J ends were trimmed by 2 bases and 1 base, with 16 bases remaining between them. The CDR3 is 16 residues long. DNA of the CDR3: TGCGCCAGCAGCTTCGGCCATAGGGTAAATTCCTACGAGCAGTACTTC. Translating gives CASSFGHRVNSYEQYF.

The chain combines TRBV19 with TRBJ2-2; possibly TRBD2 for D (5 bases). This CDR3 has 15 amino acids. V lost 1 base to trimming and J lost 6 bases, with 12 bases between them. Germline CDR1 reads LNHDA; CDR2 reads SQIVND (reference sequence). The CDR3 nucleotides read TGTGCCAGTAGTATAGGAGGGAACGGGGCCGGGGAGCTGTTTTTT. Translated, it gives CASSIGGNGAGELFF.

The chain's CDR3 is CATSRAFGRTFNYGYTF. CDR3 sequence (DNA): TGTGCCACCAGCAGAGCGTTTGGGAGGACCTTTAACTATGGCTACACCTTC. This chain connects TRBV15 to TRBJ1-2, with D unresolved. The ends were cut back, 1 base at V and 1 base at J, with 16 bases in the middle. CDR1 and CDR2 (germline): LNHNV, YYDKDF (reference sequence). This CDR3 region has 17 residues. Full variable domain (outside the CDR3, taken from reference TRBV15 and TRBJ1-2): DAMVIQNPRYQVTQFGKPVTLSCSQTLNHNVMYWYQQKSSQAPKLLFHYYDKDFNNEADTPDNFQSRRPNTSFCFLDIRSPGLGDTAMYLCATSRAFGRTFNYGYTFGSGTRLTVV.

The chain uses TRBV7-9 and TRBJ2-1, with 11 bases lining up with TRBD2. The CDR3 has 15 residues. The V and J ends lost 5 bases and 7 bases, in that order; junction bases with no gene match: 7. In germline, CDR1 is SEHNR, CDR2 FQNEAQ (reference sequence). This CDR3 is CASSNSGGASNEQFF. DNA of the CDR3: TGTGCCAGCAGCAATAGCGGGGGGGCCTCTAATGAGCAGTTCTTC.

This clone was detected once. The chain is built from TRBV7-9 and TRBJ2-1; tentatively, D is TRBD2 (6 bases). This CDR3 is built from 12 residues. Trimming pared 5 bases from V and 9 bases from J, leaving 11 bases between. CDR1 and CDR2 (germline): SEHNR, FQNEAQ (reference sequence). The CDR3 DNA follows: TGTGCCAGCAGCCCTCTAGCGCTTGAGCAGTTCTTC. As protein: CASSPLALEQFF.

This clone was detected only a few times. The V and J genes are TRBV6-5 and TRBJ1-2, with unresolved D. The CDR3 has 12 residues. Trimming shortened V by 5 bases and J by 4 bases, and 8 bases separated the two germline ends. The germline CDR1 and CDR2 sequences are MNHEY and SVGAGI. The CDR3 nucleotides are TGTGCCAGCAGTACTGCGACCTATGGCTACACCTTC. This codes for CASSTATYGYTF.

The CDR3 bases are TGTGCCAGCCCGAACAGGGACGAGCAGTACTTC. Translating gives CASPNRDEQYF. The chain links TRBV27 to TRBJ2-7; D is perhaps TRBD1 (6 bases). V was shortened by 8 bases and J by 5 bases, with 10 bases between the two germline ends. Germline V gene lookup returns CDR1 MNHEY and CDR2 SMNVEV (reference sequence). CDR3 length: 11 amino acids.

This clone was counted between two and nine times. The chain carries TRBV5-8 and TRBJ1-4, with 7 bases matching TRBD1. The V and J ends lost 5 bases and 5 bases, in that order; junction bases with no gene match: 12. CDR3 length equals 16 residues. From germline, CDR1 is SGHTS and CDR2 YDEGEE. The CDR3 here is CASRRARGQMNEKLFF. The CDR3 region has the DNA TGTGCCAGCAGGCGAGCTCGGGGACAGATGAATGAAAAACTGTTTTTT.

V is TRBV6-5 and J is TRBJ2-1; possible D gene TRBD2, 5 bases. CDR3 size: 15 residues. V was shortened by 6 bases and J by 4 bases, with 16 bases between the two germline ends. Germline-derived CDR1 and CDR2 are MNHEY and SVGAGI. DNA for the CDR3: TGTGCCAGCAGAGAGCTAGCCACGGTATACAATGAGCAGTTCTTC. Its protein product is CASRELATVYNEQFF.

This CDR3 reads CASSPPGQGTSPLHF. CDR3 DNA: TGTGCCAGCAGCCCGCCTGGACAGGGGACTTCACCCCTCCACTTT. The chain carries TRBV7-9 and TRBJ1-6; 9 bases fit TRBD1. V lost 5 bases to trimming and J lost 9 bases; unmatched junction nucleotides: 8. Germline CDR1 and CDR2: SEHNR and FQNEAQ (reference sequence). CDR3 length: 15 residues.

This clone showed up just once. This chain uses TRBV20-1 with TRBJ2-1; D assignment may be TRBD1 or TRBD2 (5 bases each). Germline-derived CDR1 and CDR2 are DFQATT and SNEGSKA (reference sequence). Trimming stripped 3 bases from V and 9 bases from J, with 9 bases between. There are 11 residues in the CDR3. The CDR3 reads CSASAGGEQFF. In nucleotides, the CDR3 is TGCAGTGCTAGTGCTGGGGGTGAGCAGTTCTTC.

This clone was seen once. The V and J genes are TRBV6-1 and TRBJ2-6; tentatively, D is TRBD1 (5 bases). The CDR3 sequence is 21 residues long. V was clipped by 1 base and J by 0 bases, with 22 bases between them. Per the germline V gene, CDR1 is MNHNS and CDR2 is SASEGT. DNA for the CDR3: TGTGCCAGCAGTGAAGGGAGAGCGATGGCAGGGCGAGTCTCTGGGGCCAACGTCCTGACTTTC. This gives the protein CASSEGRAMAGRVSGANVLTF.

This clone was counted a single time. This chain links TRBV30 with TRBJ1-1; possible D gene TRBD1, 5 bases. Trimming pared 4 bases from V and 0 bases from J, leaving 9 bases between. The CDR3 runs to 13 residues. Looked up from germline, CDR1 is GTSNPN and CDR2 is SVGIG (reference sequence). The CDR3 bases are TGTGCCTGGACAGAGGGGTTGAACACTGAAGCTTTCTTT. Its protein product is CAWTEGLNTEAFF.

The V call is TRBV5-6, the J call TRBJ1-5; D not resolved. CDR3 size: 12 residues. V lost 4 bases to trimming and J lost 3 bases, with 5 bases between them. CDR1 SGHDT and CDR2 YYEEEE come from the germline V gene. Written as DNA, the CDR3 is TGTGCCAGCAGCCTCAACAATCAGCCCCAGCATTTT. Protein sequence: CASSLNNQPQHF.

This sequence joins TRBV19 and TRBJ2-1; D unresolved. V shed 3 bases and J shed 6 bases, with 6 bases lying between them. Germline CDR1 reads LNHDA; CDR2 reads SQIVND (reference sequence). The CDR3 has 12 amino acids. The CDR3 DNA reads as TGTGCCAGTAGTATCCCCCCCAATGAGCAGTTCTTC. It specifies CASSIPPNEQFF.

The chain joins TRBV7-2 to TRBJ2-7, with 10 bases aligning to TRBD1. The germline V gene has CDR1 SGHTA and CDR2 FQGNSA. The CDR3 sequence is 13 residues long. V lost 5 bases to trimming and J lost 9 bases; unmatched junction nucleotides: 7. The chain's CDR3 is CASSAGQGRRQYF. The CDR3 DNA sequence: TGTGCCAGCAGCGCGGGACAGGGGAGGCGGCAGTACTTC.

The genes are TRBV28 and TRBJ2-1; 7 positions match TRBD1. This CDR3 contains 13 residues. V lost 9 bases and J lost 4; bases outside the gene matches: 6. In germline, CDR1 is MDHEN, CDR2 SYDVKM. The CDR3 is CASLGQAYNEQFF. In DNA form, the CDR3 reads TGTGCCAGTCTTGGACAGGCGTACAATGAGCAGTTCTTC.

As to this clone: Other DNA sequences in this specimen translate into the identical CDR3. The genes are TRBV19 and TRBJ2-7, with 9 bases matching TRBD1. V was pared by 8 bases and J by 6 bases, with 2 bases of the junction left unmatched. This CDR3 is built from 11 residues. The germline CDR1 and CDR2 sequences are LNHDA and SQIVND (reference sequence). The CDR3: CASGQGSEQYF. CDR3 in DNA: TGTGCCAGTGGACAGGGGTCCGAGCAGTACTTC.

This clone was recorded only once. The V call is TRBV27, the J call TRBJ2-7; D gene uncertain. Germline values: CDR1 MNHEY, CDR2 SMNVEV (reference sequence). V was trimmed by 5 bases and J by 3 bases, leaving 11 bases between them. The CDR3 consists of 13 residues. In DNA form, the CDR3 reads TGTGCCAGCAGTCCTCTGGGAATCTACGAGCAGTACTTC. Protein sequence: CASSPLGIYEQYF.

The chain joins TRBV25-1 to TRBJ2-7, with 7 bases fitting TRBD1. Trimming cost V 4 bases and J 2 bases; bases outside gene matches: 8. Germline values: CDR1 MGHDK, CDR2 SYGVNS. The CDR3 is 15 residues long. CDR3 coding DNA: TGTGCCAGCAGTGGAGGGGGCGCGGCGACCTACGAGCAGTACTTC. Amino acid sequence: CASSGGGAATYEQYF.

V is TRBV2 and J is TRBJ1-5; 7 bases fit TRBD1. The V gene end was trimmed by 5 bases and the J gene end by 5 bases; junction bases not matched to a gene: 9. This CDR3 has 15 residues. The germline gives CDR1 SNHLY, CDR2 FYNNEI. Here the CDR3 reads CASSPPGQLYQPQHF. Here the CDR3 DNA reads TGTGCCAGCAGTCCACCGGGACAGTTATATCAGCCCCAGCATTTT.

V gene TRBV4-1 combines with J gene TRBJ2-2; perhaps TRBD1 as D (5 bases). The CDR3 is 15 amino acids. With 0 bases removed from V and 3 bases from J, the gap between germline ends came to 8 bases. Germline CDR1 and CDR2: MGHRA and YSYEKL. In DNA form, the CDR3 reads TGCGCCAGCAGCCAAGAGGGGCTGTACACCGGGGAGCTGTTTTTT. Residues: CASSQEGLYTGELFF.

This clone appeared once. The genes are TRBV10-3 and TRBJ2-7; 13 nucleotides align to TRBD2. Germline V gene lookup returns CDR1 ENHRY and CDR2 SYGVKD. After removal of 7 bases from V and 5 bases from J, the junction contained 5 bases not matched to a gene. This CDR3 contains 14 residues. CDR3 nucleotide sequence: TGTGCCATCACTGGGACTAGCGGGATCGACGAGCAGTACTTC. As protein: CAITGTSGIDEQYF.